This entry lists 5 T cell receptor beta chains sequenced from one sample in a study of CD8+CD57+ T cells in acquired aplastic anemia (dated by TCRdb to 2017 to 2018). Expansion of CD8+CD57+ cells had been shown by flow cytometry in the patients chosen for sequencing. The listed sequencing device is Illumina HiSeq 2000. Profiling of TCR beta VDJ combinations and CDR3 sequences used genomic DNA as the template. In TCRdb, the public reads were trimmed at Q25 with fastp and aligned with MiXCR, with productive beta chains retained. Rows with a matching CDR3 protein are joined into one entry that keeps the most common DNA and genes. This sample gives about 150,000 distinct CDR3 sequences in total; about 48% of them show up just once. Approximately 12% of the sample lies in the top ten. The specimen sequenced was sorted CD4+, CD8+, or CD8+CD57+ T cells (not recorded which) from PBMCs. The receptors were gathered from a human donor with aplastic anemia.

This clonotype is judged medium-sized. The chain recombines TRBV6-1 with TRBJ2-5; D may match TRBD1 or TRBD2 (5 bases each). The germline V gene has CDR1 MNHNS and CDR2 SASEGT. The CDR3 is made up of 15 amino acids. Trimming shortened V by 7 bases and J by 5 bases, and 20 bases separated the two germline ends. The CDR3 DNA sequence: TGTGCCAGCAAACCCCGGGACCAATGGGGGGAGACCCAGTACTTC. It translates to CASKPRDQWGETQYF.

Many counts were recorded for this clonotype. This chain connects TRBV11-1 to TRBJ2-6; 7 positions match TRBD2. The CDR3 contains 17 residues. J lost 4 bases, V lost 3 bases, and 9 bases had no gene match. CDR1 and CDR2 (germline): SGHAT, FQDESV (reference sequence). In nucleotides, the CDR3 is TGTGCCAGCAGCTTCCCCCTCGGGGGGACCGGGGCCAACGTCCTGACTTTC. Residues: CASSFPLGGTGANVLTF.

Concerning this clonotype: No conserved phenylalanine or tryptophan is present at the end of the CDR3, so a read error is the likely explanation. The DNA is omitted, as the CDR3 cannot be located on it reliably, and the CDR3 follows TCRdb's listing. The rearrangement joins TRBV4-2 to TRBJ1-1; no check of the table's D call, TRBD1, against the DNA was made. Germline V gene lookup returns CDR1 LGHNA and CDR2 YNFKEQ. The CDR3 totals 10 residues, both ends included. The CDR3: CASSQSSGVS.

This clonotype was recorded many times. A junction boundary mismatches the germline segment, possibly from a read error. For the CDR3, the DNA is TGTGCCAGCAGGTCCGGGCCTAATTTTTTCTTC. It yields the protein CASRSGPNFFF. This chain joins TRBV6-1 and TRBJ2-7; D ambiguous. There are 11 residues in the CDR3. CDR1 and CDR2 (germline): MNHNS, SASEGT.

This clonotype was seen repeatedly, ten times or more. The chain couples TRBV24-1 to TRBJ2-1; weak D call: TRBD2 (7 bases). V gave up 3 bases and J gave up 6 bases, with 20 bases separating them. Germline V gives CDR1 KGHDR, CDR2 SFDVKD. The CDR3 extends over 17 amino acids. The CDR3: CATSDREVRGPGNEQFF. The CDR3, as DNA: TGTGCCACCAGTGATCGGGAGGTGCGGGGGCCGGGCAATGAGCAGTTCTTC.